This is a list of T cell receptor beta chains from one sample in a study of T cell responses to AZD1222 COVID-19 vaccine. Only in-frame clones appear in the TCRdb table, and some are missing; sequencing was by immunoSEQ multiplex PCR. There are some 81,000 clones in the sample; around 85% occur only once, and 3.4% lies in the top ten. The specimen was peripheral blood, collected 28 days after the second AZD1222 dose. All receptors come from an adult who received the AZD1222 COVID-19 vaccine. Both conserved end residues are part of each CDR3. D genes are given only for firm matches. A clone size is listed for some rows: how often the clone was seen (once, few, many), or a class if it is expanded.

DNA	CDR3	V	J	size	D
TGCAGCGTCGAGGGGATGAACACTGAAGCTTTCTTT	CSVEGMNTEAFF	TRBV29-1	TRBJ1-1	NA	NA
TGTGCCAGCAGTGACGGTCAAGGGGCCGGGAATGAAAAACTGTTTTTT	CASSDGQGAGNEKLFF	TRBV2	TRBJ1-4	once	NA
TGTGCCAGTAGTATTGGACGGAACACTGAAGCTTTCTTT	CASSIGRNTEAFF	TRBV19	TRBJ1-1	NA	NA
TGCGCCAGCAGCCCGCTGGGATCAGACGAGCAGTACTTC	CASSPLGSDEQYF	TRBV5-1	TRBJ2-7	NA	NA
TGTGCCAGCAGCCCAGGGGGCTCGGGGGGAGAGACCCAGTACTTC	CASSPGGSGGETQYF	TRBV4-2	TRBJ2-5	NA	NA
TGTGCCAGCAGTCAAAGACAGGGATTTGGAGATACGCAGTATTTT	CASSQRQGFGDTQYF	TRBV6-1	TRBJ2-3	once	TRBD1
TGTGCCAGCAGTTTATCCCCAGGGCTTTATGGCTACACCTTC	CASSLSPGLYGYTF	TRBV27	TRBJ1-2	NA	NA
TGTGCCACCAGTGACTCGACAGGGGGCTATGGCTACACCTTC	CATSDSTGGYGYTF	TRBV24-1	TRBJ1-2	once	TRBD1
TGTGCCAGCAGCCAAGTGGGGGTTTGGGGGCGAACTTCGAACTATGGCTACACCTTC	CASSQVGVWGRTSNYGYTF	TRBV3-1/TRBV3-2	TRBJ1-2	few	NA
TGTGCCAGCAGCTTGGAGGAGACAGGGAGGGCTTTCTTT	CASSLEETGRAFF	TRBV7-6	TRBJ1-1	NA	TRBD1
TGTGCCACCAGCTCCTCGGGCTATGGCTACACCTTC	CATSSSGYGYTF	TRBV24-1	TRBJ1-2	few	NA
TGCGCCAGCAGCTTCTTGTCCGAAGCCGAGCAGTACTTC	CASSFLSEAEQYF	TRBV5-1	TRBJ2-7	NA	NA
TGTGCCAGCAGCCCACACCCGACACTTCTGGGCGGGGAGCTGTTTTTT	CASSPHPTLLGGELFF	TRBV11-3	TRBJ2-2	once	NA
TGTGCCAGCAGGGCCGGGGGTGCAACTAATGAAAAACTGTTTTTT	CASRAGGATNEKLFF	TRBV27	TRBJ1-4	NA	NA
TGTGCCAGCAGTGAAGGGCCAGGGGGCCTAAGTCAGCCCCAGCATTTT	CASSEGPGGLSQPQHF	TRBV6-1	TRBJ1-5	once	TRBD1
TGTGCCAGCAGCTTAGACCCGAACACTGAAGCTTTCTTT	CASSLDPNTEAFF	TRBV7-3	TRBJ1-1	NA	NA
TGTGCCATAAAAGGGACCGGGGATTCACCCCTCCACTTT	CAIKGTGDSPLHF	TRBV10-3	TRBJ1-6	NA	NA
TGTGCCACCAGTGATTCGACAATCCGTCTAGACACAGATACGCAGTATTTT	CATSDSTIRLDTDTQYF	TRBV24-1	TRBJ2-3	NA	NA
TGTGCCAGTAGTATAGGACAGGCTAATGAAAAACTGTTTTTT	CASSIGQANEKLFF	TRBV19	TRBJ1-4	NA	NA
TGTGCCAGTAATCTAGAGGGAACTAACTCTGGGGCCAACGTCCTGACTTTC	CASNLEGTNSGANVLTF	TRBV19	TRBJ2-6	NA	NA
TGTGCCAGCAGACGAAGGGGGTACGACGGGGAGCTGTTTTTT	CASRRRGYDGELFF	TRBV28	TRBJ2-2	NA	NA
TGTGCCATCAGTGAGTACAGGGAGTATGGCTACACCTTC	CAISEYREYGYTF	TRBV10-3	TRBJ1-2	NA	NA
TGTGCCAGTAGTATAGTCCAGCCAGGTGAAAAACTGTTTTTT	CASSIVQPGEKLFF	TRBV19	TRBJ1-4	NA	NA
TGTGCCTGGAGTCCCCGTCTGGGAGAGACCCAGTACTTC	CAWSPRLGETQYF	TRBV30	TRBJ2-5	NA	NA
TGTGCCAGCAGCCCCGAGAGGGGGGCGCCTGTGGAGCAGTTCTTC	CASSPERGAPVEQFF	TRBV11-1	TRBJ2-1	NA	NA
TGTGCCAGCAGTTGGGACAGGGGTCGTGATCAGCCCCAGCATTTT	CASSWDRGRDQPQHF	TRBV2	TRBJ1-5	NA	TRBD1
TGTGCCAGCAGTCCCGGTGGTACTAATGAAAAACTGTTTTTT	CASSPGGTNEKLFF	TRBV28	TRBJ1-4	NA	NA
TGTGCCAGCAGTTTTTCCGGGACAGCTGGAAACACCATATATTTT	CASSFSGTAGNTIYF	TRBV5-6	TRBJ1-3	once	TRBD1
TGCGCCAGCAGCTCGGGTACCAGGGGGCCTAACTACGAGCAGTACTTC	CASSSGTRGPNYEQYF	TRBV5-1	TRBJ2-7	NA	TRBD1
TGTGCCAGCAGCTTACCGTTTGCTCGACAGGGACTATCGACCTACGAGCAGTACTTC	CASSLPFARQGLSTYEQYF	TRBV7-9	TRBJ2-7	NA	NA
TGTGCCAGCAGCCAAAATTATGGGACAGGGAAATCACCCCTCCACTTT	CASSQNYGTGKSPLHF	TRBV3-1/TRBV3-2	TRBJ1-6	NA	TRBD1
TGTGCCAGCAGCTTAGGAGGCGGGAACACTGAAGCTTTCTTT	CASSLGGGNTEAFF	TRBV7-9	TRBJ1-1	NA	NA
TGTGCCAGCAGCCAGTTATCCGGACCTTCTAACTATGGCTACACCTTC	CASSQLSGPSNYGYTF	TRBV14	TRBJ1-2	NA	NA
TGTGCCAGCAGTTCCTACAGGGCCGCCTACGAGCAGTACTTC	CASSSYRAAYEQYF	TRBV28	TRBJ2-7	NA	NA
TGTGCCAGCAGTGTCAGGTCGGGTAGCAATCAGCCCCAGCATTTT	CASSVRSGSNQPQHF	TRBV2	TRBJ1-5	NA	NA
TGTGCCAGCAGCGGGACAGGGGGAAGGGAGCAGTACTTC	CASSGTGGREQYF	TRBV6-2/TRBV6-3	TRBJ2-7	NA	TRBD1
TGTGCCAGCTCACCGAGTTGGGGAGATACGCAGTATTTT	CASSPSWGDTQYF	TRBV18	TRBJ2-3	NA	NA
TGTGCCAGCAGCTCCTCTGGGAACAGCAATCAGCCCCAGCATTTT	CASSSSGNSNQPQHF	TRBV7-9	TRBJ1-5	NA	NA
TGTGCCAGCAGTTTAGAGGATAACTATGGCTACACCTTC	CASSLEDNYGYTF	TRBV28	TRBJ1-2	NA	NA
TGTGCCAGTAGTCGGGACAGGGAAGAGACCCAGTACTTC	CASSRDREETQYF	TRBV19	TRBJ2-5	NA	TRBD1
TGTGCCAGTAGTATAGCTAGCGGGAGCTACGAGCAGTACTTC	CASSIASGSYEQYF	TRBV19	TRBJ2-7	NA	TRBD2
TGTGCCAGCAGTCAACAGACTAGCACAGATACGCAGTATTTT	CASSQQTSTDTQYF	TRBV27	TRBJ2-3	NA	NA
TGTGCCAGCAGCCCGGACAGTAACTATGGCTACACCTTC	CASSPDSNYGYTF	TRBV12-3/TRBV12-4	TRBJ1-2	NA	NA
TGTGCCAGCAGCTTAGTTTCGATGGGGGAGACCCAGTACTTC	CASSLVSMGETQYF	TRBV11-2	TRBJ2-5	NA	NA
TGTGCCAGCAGCTACAGGGGCAATCAGCCCCAGCATTTT	CASSYRGNQPQHF	TRBV28	TRBJ1-5	NA	NA
TGTGCCTGGAGTGACAGGCTTAATGAAAAACTGTTTTTT	CAWSDRLNEKLFF	TRBV30	TRBJ1-4	NA	NA
TGCGCCAGCAGCCTCAGGACAGGGAATCAGCCCCAGCATTTT	CASSLRTGNQPQHF	TRBV4-3	TRBJ1-5	NA	TRBD1
TGTGCCACCAGTGATTTTAACGGCTACGAGCAGTACTTC	CATSDFNGYEQYF	TRBV24-1	TRBJ2-7	NA	NA